One and the same sample provided the 10 T cell receptor beta chains below, sequenced in a study of vaccination effects on CD4 cells after COVID-19. TCRdb's table, derived via immunoSEQ multiplex PCR, lists solely in-frame clones and lacks some. The sample lists around 22,000 clones, around 69% seen once, with around 9.1% in the top ten. Within the ViraFEST assay, antigen-specific CD4+ T cells underwent expansion with viral peptide pools prior to sequencing. With approximately 10 days of culture completed, CD4+ T cells were isolated. Participants received two doses of either the BNT162b2 or mRNA-1273 vaccine. These TCRs' antigens remain unknown. Specimen: CD4+ T cells from PBMCs cultured with HCoV-229E spike peptides, collected after COVID-19 vaccination. The receptor set was obtained from a human donor who received a COVID-19 vaccine.

The V and J genes are TRBV28 and TRBJ2-3; TRBD2 aligns across 13 bases. The CDR3 has 19 amino acids. CDR1 and CDR2 (germline): MDHEN, SYDVKM. J lost 2 bases, V lost 5 bases, and 13 bases had no gene match. The chain's CDR3 is CASSRTSGGSRVDTDTQYF. CDR3 in DNA: TGTGCCAGCAGTCGGACTAGCGGGGGCTCCCGGGTTGACACAGATACGCAGTATTTT.

There are a few counts of this clone. The genes are TRBV7-6 and TRBJ1-5; D is unresolved. The germline gives CDR1 SGHVS, CDR2 FNYEAQ. The CDR3 covers 15 residues. Trimming removed 5 bases at V and 5 bases at J, with 16 bases between. The CDR3 DNA is TGTGCCAGCAGCCCGATCGGAGGGCCTTATCAGCCCCAGCATTTT. Translating gives CASSPIGGPYQPQHF.

The genes are TRBV19 and TRBJ1-1; 9 nucleotides match TRBD1. Germline V lookup: CDR1 LNHDA, CDR2 SQIVND (reference sequence). This CDR3 contains 15 residues. Unmatched junction bases numbered 4, after V lost 0 bases and J lost 5 bases. In nucleotides, the CDR3 is TGTGCCAGTAGTATAGAAGGACAGGGGCGAACTGAAGCTTTCTTT. Protein product: CASSIEGQGRTEAFF.

The chain uses TRBV13 and TRBJ2-7, with 8 bases lining up with TRBD2. V shed 4 bases, J shed 7 bases, and the junction held 9 bases outside the gene matches. CDR1 is PRHDT and CDR2 is FYEKMQ in the germline V gene (reference sequence). This CDR3 has 14 residues. The CDR3 coding sequence is TGTGCCAGCAGCTACCGGGGACTAGGCGGTGAGCAGTACTTC. Amino acid sequence: CASSYRGLGGEQYF.

The chain recombines TRBV5-4 with TRBJ1-6; D ambiguous. This CDR3 region has 15 residues. Trimming removed 7 bases at V and 0 bases at J, with 11 bases between. Germline-derived CDR1 and CDR2 are SGHNT and YYREEE (reference sequence). CDR3 protein: CASRHGSSYNSPLHF. In DNA form, the CDR3 reads TGTGCCAGCCGACACGGGAGCTCCTATAATTCACCCCTCCACTTT.

The rearrangement links TRBV6-2 or TRBV6-3 to TRBJ2-7; 10 positions match TRBD1. Trimming took 2 bases from V and 2 from J; bases not matched to a gene: 6. From germline, CDR1 is MNHEY and CDR2 SVGEGT. CDR3 size: 16 residues. CDR3 coding DNA: TGTGCCAGCAGTTACGCCGGGACAGGGGACCCCTACGAGCAGTACTTC. Protein sequence: CASSYAGTGDPYEQYF.

Only a few counts were recorded for this clone. The rearrangement uses TRBV15 and TRBJ2-7, with D tentatively TRBD1 (5 bases). V lost 4 bases and J lost 3, with 13 bases in between. The germline V gene encodes CDR1 LNHNV and CDR2 YYDKDF (reference sequence). CDR3 length: 14 residues. The chain's CDR3 is CATSNTQGIYEQYF. CDR3 in DNA: TGTGCCACCAGCAACACCCAGGGTATCTACGAGCAGTACTTC.

The chain joins TRBV2 to TRBJ2-5, with 8 positions matching TRBD2. The trim removed 8 bases at V and 5 bases at J, leaving 10 bases unmatched. The CDR3 sequence is 14 residues long. Germline CDR1 reads SNHLY; CDR2 reads FYNNEI. The CDR3 DNA reads as TGTGCCAGCGGGGCCGGGACTAGATCCGAGACCCAGTACTTC. Its protein is CASGAGTRSETQYF.

The rearrangement links TRBV6-5 to TRBJ1-6; a weak D match, TRBD1 (5 bases). V shed 6 bases and J shed 4 bases, with 10 bases lying between them. The CDR3 contains 14 residues. The germline V gene encodes CDR1 MNHEY and CDR2 SVGAGI. CDR3 sequence (DNA): TGTGCCAGCAGGATGACAGCTTATAATTCACCCCTCCACTTT. This sequence encodes CASRMTAYNSPLHF.

There are a few counts of this clone. The chain uses TRBV28 and TRBJ1-2, with TRBD1 as a possible D gene (6 bases). Germline V gene sequence: CDR1 MDHEN, CDR2 SYDVKM. The length of the CDR3 is 13 residues. The germline V and J ends were trimmed by 6 bases and 8 bases, with 16 bases remaining between them. The CDR3 nucleotides are TGTGCCAGCAGCACAGGGTATTCGGGGGGCTACACCTTC. This sequence encodes CASSTGYSGGYTF.